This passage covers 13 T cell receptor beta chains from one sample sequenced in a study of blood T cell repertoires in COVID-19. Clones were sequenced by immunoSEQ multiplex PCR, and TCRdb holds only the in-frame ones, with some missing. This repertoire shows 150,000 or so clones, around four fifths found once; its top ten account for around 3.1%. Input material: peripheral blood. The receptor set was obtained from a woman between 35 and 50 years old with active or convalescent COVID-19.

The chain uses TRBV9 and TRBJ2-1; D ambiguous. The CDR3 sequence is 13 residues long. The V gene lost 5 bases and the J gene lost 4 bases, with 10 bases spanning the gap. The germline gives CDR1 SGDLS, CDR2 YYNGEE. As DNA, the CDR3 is TGTGCCAGCAGTTTCCCCGGGTACAATGAGCAGTTCTTC. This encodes CASSFPGYNEQFF.

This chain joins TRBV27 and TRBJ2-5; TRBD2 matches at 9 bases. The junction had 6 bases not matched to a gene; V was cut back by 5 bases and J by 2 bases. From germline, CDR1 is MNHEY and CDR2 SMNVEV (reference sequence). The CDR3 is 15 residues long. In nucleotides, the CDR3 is TGTGCCAGCAGTCCCCGGGGACTAGCACAAGAGACCCAGTACTTC. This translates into CASSPRGLAQETQYF.

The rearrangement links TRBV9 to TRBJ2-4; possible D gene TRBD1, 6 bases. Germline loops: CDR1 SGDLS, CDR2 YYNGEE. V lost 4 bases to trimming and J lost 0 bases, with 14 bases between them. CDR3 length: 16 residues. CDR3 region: CASSIGQSLAKNIQYF. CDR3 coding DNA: TGTGCCAGCAGCATAGGACAGTCGCTAGCCAAAAACATTCAGTACTTC.

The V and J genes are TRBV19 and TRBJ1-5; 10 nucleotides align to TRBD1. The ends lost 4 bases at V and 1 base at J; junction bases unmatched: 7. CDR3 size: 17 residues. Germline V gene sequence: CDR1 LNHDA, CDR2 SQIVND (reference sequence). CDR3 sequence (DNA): TGTGCCAGTAGTAAAGGACAGGGGGTAGCGAGCAATCAGCCCCAGCATTTT. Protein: CASSKGQGVASNQPQHF.

The CDR3 DNA follows: TGCGCCAGCAGCCAAGCCGCAGGGGTGAACACTGAAGCTTTCTTT. This sequence encodes CASSQAAGVNTEAFF. The V and J genes are TRBV4-3 and TRBJ1-1; perhaps TRBD1 as D (6 bases). The CDR3 runs to 15 residues. Trimming took off 1 base at V and 0 bases at J, with 9 bases between the two ends. In germline, CDR1 is LGHNA, CDR2 YSLEER.

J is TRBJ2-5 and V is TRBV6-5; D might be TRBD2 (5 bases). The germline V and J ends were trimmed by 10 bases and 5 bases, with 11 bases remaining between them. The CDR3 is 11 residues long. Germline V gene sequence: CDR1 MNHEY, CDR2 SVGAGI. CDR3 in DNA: TGTGCCACCAAAGCGGCGGAGACCCAGTACTTC. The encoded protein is CATKAAETQYF.

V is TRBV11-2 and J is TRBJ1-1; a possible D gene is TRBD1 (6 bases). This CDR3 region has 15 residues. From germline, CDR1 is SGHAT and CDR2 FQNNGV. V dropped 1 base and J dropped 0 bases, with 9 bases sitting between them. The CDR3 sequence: CASSLAQGMNTEAFF. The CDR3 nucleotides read TGTGCCAGCAGCTTAGCACAGGGTATGAACACTGAAGCTTTCTTT.

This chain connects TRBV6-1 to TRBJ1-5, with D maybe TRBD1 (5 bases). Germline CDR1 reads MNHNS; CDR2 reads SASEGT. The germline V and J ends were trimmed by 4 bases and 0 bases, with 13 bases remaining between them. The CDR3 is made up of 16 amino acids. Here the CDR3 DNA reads TGTGCCAGCAGTGGACAGATGATCTATAGCAATCAGCCCCAGCATTTT. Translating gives CASSGQMIYSNQPQHF.

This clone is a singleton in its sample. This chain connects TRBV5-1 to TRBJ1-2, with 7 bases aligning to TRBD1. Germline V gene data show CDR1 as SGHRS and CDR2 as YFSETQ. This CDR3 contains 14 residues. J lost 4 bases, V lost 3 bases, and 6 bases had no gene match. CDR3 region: CASSSGTDIYGYTF. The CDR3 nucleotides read TGCGCCAGCAGCTCAGGGACAGACATCTATGGCTACACCTTC. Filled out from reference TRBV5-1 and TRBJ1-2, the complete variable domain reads KAGVTQTPRYLIKTRGQQVTLSCSPISGHRSVSWYQQTPGQGLQFLFEYFSETQRNKGNFPGRFSGRQFSNSRSEMNVSTLELGDSALYLCASSSGTDIYGYTFGSGTRLTVV.

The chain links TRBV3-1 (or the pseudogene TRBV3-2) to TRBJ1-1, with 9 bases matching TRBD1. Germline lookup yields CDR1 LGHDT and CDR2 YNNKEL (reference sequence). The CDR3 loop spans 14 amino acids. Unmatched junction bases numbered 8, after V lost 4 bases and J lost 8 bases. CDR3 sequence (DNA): TGTGCCAGCAGCCGTTGGGAACAGGGGGCAGAAGCTTTCTTT. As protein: CASSRWEQGAEAFF.

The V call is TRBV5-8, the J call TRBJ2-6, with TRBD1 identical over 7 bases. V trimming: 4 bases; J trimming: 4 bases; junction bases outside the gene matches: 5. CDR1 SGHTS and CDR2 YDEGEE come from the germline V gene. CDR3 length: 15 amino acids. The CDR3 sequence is CASSRTGAGANVLTF. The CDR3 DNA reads TGTGCCAGCAGCCGAACAGGGGCCGGGGCCAACGTCCTGACTTTC.

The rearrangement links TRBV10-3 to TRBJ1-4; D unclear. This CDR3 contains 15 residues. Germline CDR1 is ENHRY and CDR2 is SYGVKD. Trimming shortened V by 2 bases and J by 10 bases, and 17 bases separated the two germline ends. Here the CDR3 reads CAISEGGTFLGKLFF. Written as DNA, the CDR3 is TGTGCCATCAGTGAGGGAGGAACATTCCTGGGAAAACTGTTTTTT.

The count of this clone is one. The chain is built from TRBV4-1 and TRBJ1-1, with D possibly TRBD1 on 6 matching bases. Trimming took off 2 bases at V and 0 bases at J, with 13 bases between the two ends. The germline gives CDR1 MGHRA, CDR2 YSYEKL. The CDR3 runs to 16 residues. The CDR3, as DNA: TGCGCCAGCAGCCAACTCAGGACAGCCATGAACACTGAAGCTTTCTTT. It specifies CASSQLRTAMNTEAFF.